This record concerns one T cell receptor (beta chain) sequence. Its antigen is as yet unknown. This record comes from a study of identical twins. Study-wide points: Conclusions leaned on cross-sectional statistical analysis and did not track the same donors over time.

Unique molecular identifiers were present on the cDNA, and a universal primer site came from template switching. MiXCR was run by TCRdb on the 5' RACE reads, yielding one entry per CDR3 protein. The sample yields 250,000 to 300,000 distinct CDR3 sequences, 9.5% seen once. Germline V lookup: CDR1 SGHVS, CDR2 FQNEAQ. V gave up 5 bases and J gave up 5 bases, with 18 bases separating them. The CDR3 loop spans 15 amino acids. The same specimen was also included in a second study, on yellow fever vaccine responses in identical twins. That paper adds: Twins reportedly had a vaccine T cell response that seemed partly convergent, partly personalized.

This receptor was taken from a woman younger than 35 in good health. The chain has TRBV7-8 and TRBJ2-5; D remains unclear. The sample consisted of CD8+ T cells sorted from blood. The CDR3 DNA is TGTGCCAGCAGCCCTCCCGGTGGGGTGGGGGAGACCCAGTACTTC. It codes for CASSPPGGVGETQYF.